This paragraph covers one T cell receptor (beta chain) sequence. Its antigen is still unknown. Base qualities are not recorded, but no much larger clone differs from it by a single base. The immunoSEQ Assay, a bias-controlled multiplex PCR, was used to amplify TCRbeta CDR3 regions from genomic DNA. Turning to the authors' computational methods: Within the assay, amplification of reference gene primers was used to estimate how many nucleated cells each sample contained. Sequence reads were collapsed and filtered to measure the absolute abundance of every unique TCRbeta CDR3 rearrangement. For each sample, productive Simpson clonality was calculated as the square root of Simpson's diversity index over productive rearrangements. TCRdb carries this immuneACCESS record with in-frame sequences only. Its versions omit some clonotypes, under half of them owing to an unresolved V gene in the studies checked, with the rest unexplained. V and J calls and clone size are given by that table; D and trimming were obtained from the DNA. The table for this sample lists approximately 220,000 clones; less than 90% of them were counted only once. 2.5% to 3% of the sample comes from the top ten.

These data originate in a study of blood T cell repertoires in COVID-19 (dated by TCRdb to the early 2020s). For the study in its entirety: Collaborator samples came from the United States, Italy and Spain and covered acute and convalescent phases of COVID-19. The dataset comprised deeply sampled blood TCRbeta repertoires from subjects exposed to, actively infected with, or recovered from COVID-19. The prospective study material was composed of cDNA or gDNA derived from T cells, B-cell-depleted T cells, or PBMCs. A de-identified subject ID, COVID-19 status, age in years and sex were almost always included in the sample metadata. HLA class I and class II types, where available, came from metadata supplied by the sample provider rather than from assay-based typing. The repertoires were made available in a free public database intended to serve as a resource for research on the immune response to SARS-CoV-2. The samples were drawn from the first 160 participants of the ongoing ImmuneRACE study and from about 1,200 subjects provided by 6 global collaborators.

The study at large found these results: The amount of clinical and demographic metadata varied by source and participant and was provided uncurated.

Enrolling through a virtual design, the prospective study's participants ranged in age from roughly 18 to 89 years and lived across 20 to 30 United States geographic areas. Cohort assignment in the prospective study relied on participant-reported clinical history from a screening survey and a study questionnaire. Recovered participants in ImmuneRACE Cohort 3 were defined by two consecutive negative NP/OP PCR tests, clearance by a healthcare professional, or resolution of symptoms. In the prospective study, whole blood, serum and a nasopharyngeal or oropharyngeal swab were collected from each participant by mobile phlebotomists. Over an approximately two-month period, participants in the prospective study had the option of providing additional blood draws and questionnaires. Prospective study blood samples were shipped either frozen or at room temperature before DNA extraction. The TCR sequence derives from a woman aged 25 to 39 who had recovered from COVID-19. Sequenced material: PBMCs or T cells enriched from blood (not recorded which).

The CDR3 region reads CASRTLGGSYEQYF. The DNA is TGTGCCAGCAGAACCCTCGGCGGCTCCTACGAGCAGTACTTC. Recombination joined TRBV2 with TRBJ2-7; the D gene is not confidently resolved. The CDR3 runs 14 residues from the cysteine to the phenylalanine. The sequence is cut down to CDR3 DNA, 42 bases in frame from base 1. From the germline V gene, CDR1 is SNHLY and CDR2 is FYNNEI. The V and J ends are trimmed by 6 bases and 0 bases, leaving 12 bases between them.